The 17 T cell receptor beta chains in this list originate from one sample, sequenced in a study of radiotherapy plus CTLA-4 blockade in lung cancer. Data came from immunoSEQ multiplex PCR; TCRdb stores just in-frame clones and leaves some out. The data show more than 40,000 clones, with 73% seen just once and roughly 4% held by the top ten. Sequencing was performed on peripheral blood, taken from a patient treated with radiotherapy plus ipilimumab. The receptors originated from a human donor with non-small cell lung cancer who had a complete response to radiotherapy plus ipilimumab.

The chain recombines TRBV5-6 with TRBJ2-5; possible D gene TRBD1, 5 bases. V was shortened by 1 base and J by 2 bases, with 15 bases between the two germline ends. The CDR3 is 16 residues long. Germline lookup yields CDR1 SGHDT and CDR2 YYEEEE. CDR3 bases: TGTGCCAGCAGCTTGACCCCGCGACAGTCACAAGAGACCCAGTACTTC. Its protein product is CASSLTPRQSQETQYF.

This sequence joins TRBV28 and TRBJ2-1; D is perhaps TRBD2 (7 bases). This CDR3 comprises 15 residues. Per germline, CDR1 MDHEN and CDR2 SYDVKM. Trimming removed 3 bases from V and 2 bases from J, with 11 bases in between. The CDR3 is CASSLPGGPYNEQFF. DNA of the CDR3: TGTGCCAGCAGTTTGCCGGGGGGCCCCTACAATGAGCAGTTCTTC.

The chain recombines TRBV27 with TRBJ1-1; 9 bases map to TRBD1. This CDR3 has 14 residues. The junction had 6 bases not matched to a gene; V was cut back by 9 bases and J by 1 base. Germline V CDR1 and CDR2: MNHEY, SMNVEV (reference sequence). The CDR3, as DNA: TGTGCCAGTATACCGGACAGGGGGAACACTGAAGCTTTCTTT. Its protein product is CASIPDRGNTEAFF.

The chain joins TRBV15 to TRBJ2-3, with 9 positions matching TRBD2. CDR3 length: 17 amino acids. V lost 3 bases and J lost 2; bases outside the gene matches: 9. In germline, CDR1 is LNHNV, CDR2 YYDKDF (reference sequence). CDR3 region: CATSRSTSGLSTDTQYF. Here the CDR3 DNA reads TGTGCCACCAGCAGGTCGACTAGCGGACTTTCCACAGATACGCAGTATTTT.

The genes are TRBV2 and TRBJ2-5; 7 nucleotides align to TRBD1. Germline CDR1 is SNHLY and CDR2 is FYNNEI. The CDR3 is 15 amino acids. V trimming: 4 bases; J trimming: 5 bases; junction bases outside the gene matches: 10. CDR3 sequence: CASSATGAIGETQYF. CDR3 DNA: TGTGCCAGCAGTGCAACAGGGGCGATCGGGGAGACCCAGTACTTC.

The rearrangement uses TRBV9 and TRBJ1-4; 8 positions match TRBD1. Per germline, CDR1 SGDLS and CDR2 YYNGEE. The CDR3 runs to 14 residues. Trimming at V came to 2 bases and at J to 6 bases, leaving 3 bases not matched to a gene. CDR3 nucleotide sequence: TGTGCCAGCAGCGTCGGACAGGGTTATGAAAAACTGTTTTTT. Its protein is CASSVGQGYEKLFF.

The chain joins TRBV7-2 to TRBJ2-4, with a possible D match to TRBD2 (6 bases). The germline V gene has CDR1 SGHTA and CDR2 FQGNSA. CDR3 length equals 15 residues. V was clipped by 1 base and J by 3 bases, with 10 bases between them. CDR3 sequence: CASSLGGAGKNIQYF. The CDR3 coding sequence is TGTGCCAGCAGCTTAGGCGGAGCGGGCAAAAACATTCAGTACTTC.

J is TRBJ2-7 and V is TRBV7-9; D might be TRBD1 (6 bases). Trimming removed 4 bases from V and 5 bases from J, with 12 bases in between. The CDR3 has 13 residues. CDR1 SEHNR and CDR2 FQNEAQ come from the germline V gene (reference sequence). CDR3 DNA: TGTGCCAGCAGCTACAGGGTTTGGGACGAGCAGTACTTC. It is translated as CASSYRVWDEQYF. The full variable domain, completed using reference TRBV7-9 and TRBJ2-7, is DTGVSQNPRHKITKRGQNVTFRCDPISEHNRLYWYRQTLGQGPEFLTYFQNEAQLEKSRLLSDRFSAERPKGSFSTLEIQRTEQGDSAMYLCASSYRVWDEQYFGPGTRLTVT.

The chain combines TRBV30 with TRBJ2-5; possible D gene TRBD2, 7 bases. Germline CDR1 reads GTSNPN; CDR2 reads SVGIG (reference sequence). V lost 5 bases to trimming and J lost 4 bases, with 17 bases between them. This CDR3 has 14 amino acids. CDR3 nucleotides: TGTGCCTGGTTGCCCCCCGGGGGGCCAGAGACCCAGTACTTC. This codes for CAWLPPGGPETQYF. The entire variable domain, with the rest obtained from reference TRBV30 and TRBJ2-5, is as follows: SQTIHQWPATLVQPVGSPLSLECTVEGTSNPNLYWYRQAAGRGLQLLFYSVGIGQISSEVPQNLSASRPQDRQFILSSKKLLLSDSGFYLCAWLPPGGPETQYFGPGTRLLVL.

This chain joins TRBV7-9 and TRBJ1-6; the D gene is possibly TRBD1 (6 bases). The ends were cut back, 5 bases at V and 7 bases at J, with 15 bases in the middle. The CDR3 is 15 amino acids. The germline gives CDR1 SEHNR, CDR2 FQNEAQ (reference sequence). DNA of the CDR3: TGTGCCAGCAGCCGCTTTGCGACAGGCAATTCACCCCTCCACTTT. It yields the protein CASSRFATGNSPLHF.

The rearrangement uses TRBV6-1 and TRBJ2-1, with 9 positions matching TRBD1. Germline V gene sequence: CDR1 MNHNS, CDR2 SASEGT. Germline trimming cut 4 bases from V and 3 bases from J; bases unmatched to any gene: 13. This CDR3 comprises 18 residues. Here the CDR3 reads CASSVSGQGISGYNEQFF. CDR3 DNA: TGTGCCAGCAGTGTCTCGGGACAGGGTATTTCTGGCTACAATGAGCAGTTCTTC.

J is TRBJ1-1 and V is TRBV6-1; no reliable D call. From germline, CDR1 is MNHNS and CDR2 SASEGT. Trimming took off 4 bases at V and 1 base at J, with 7 bases between the two ends. CDR3 length: 13 residues. CDR3 bases: TGTGCCAGCAGTGTGCAGTGGAACACTGAAGCTTTCTTT. Encoded protein: CASSVQWNTEAFF.

This clone was recorded a few times. The rearrangement uses TRBV19 and TRBJ1-6, with TRBD1 matching over 9 bases. The trim removed 3 bases at V and 10 bases at J, leaving 10 bases unmatched. This CDR3 has 16 residues. CDR1 LNHDA and CDR2 SQIVND come from the germline V gene (reference sequence). In DNA, the CDR3 is TGTGCCAGTAGTATGCCGAGACAGGGGGTAGGATCACCCCTCCACTTT. This sequence encodes CASSMPRQGVGSPLHF.

The chain couples TRBV2 to TRBJ2-1; D might be TRBD2 (5 bases). V was pared by 8 bases and J by 1 base, with 15 bases between. The CDR3 covers 15 residues. Germline V gives CDR1 SNHLY, CDR2 FYNNEI. The CDR3 DNA follows: TGTGCCAGCGCCAATCTGGGGAGATCCTACAATGAGCAGTTCTTC. Amino acid sequence: CASANLGRSYNEQFF.

The sample holds a few counts of this clone. CDR3 protein: CASSRDSHYGYTF. The CDR3 DNA follows: TGTGCCAGCAGCCGGGACTCTCACTATGGCTACACCTTC. The chain uses TRBV14 and TRBJ1-2; tentatively, D is TRBD1 (5 bases). Trimming pared 4 bases from V and 3 bases from J, leaving 9 bases between. CDR3 length equals 13 residues. Looked up from germline, CDR1 is SGHDN and CDR2 is FVKESK.

The chain combines TRBV10-3 with TRBJ1-4, with D perhaps TRBD1 (5 bases). Deletions cut 2 bases from V and 7 bases from J, with 8 bases between. Germline CDR1 is ENHRY and CDR2 is SYGVKD. The CDR3 sequence is 13 residues long. The CDR3 DNA is TGTGCCATCAGTGAGCCCAGGGTTGAAAAACTGTTTTTT. Residues: CAISEPRVEKLFF.

This clone has only one observation. The chain combines TRBV9 with TRBJ2-3; D perhaps matches TRBD1 (6 bases). The CDR3 is made up of 13 amino acids. V was cut by 0 bases and J by 7 bases, with 9 bases left in between. In germline, CDR1 is SGDLS, CDR2 YYNGEE. The CDR3 is CASSVAQGYTQYF. As DNA, the CDR3 is TGTGCCAGCAGCGTAGCCCAGGGGTATACGCAGTATTTT. The entire variable domain, with the rest obtained from reference TRBV9 and TRBJ2-3, is as follows: DSGVTQTPKHLITATGQRVTLRCSPRSGDLSVYWYQQSLDQGLQFLIQYYNGEERAKGNILERFSAQQFPDLHSELNLSSLELGDSALYFCASSVAQGYTQYFGPGTRLTVL.